A single sample is the source of the 32 T cell receptor beta chains below, sequenced in a study of PD-1 blockade in classical Hodgkin lymphoma. Time point: cycle 4 day 1 (C4D1), after about 6 weeks of nivolumab. Autologous stem cell transplantation was followed by relapse in every patient, and brentuximab vedotin exposure varied. Thawed PBMCs supplied CD8+ T cells via magnetic negative selection. The assay was immunoSEQ multiplex PCR, and TCRdb's table has in-frame clones only and misses some. This table has around 6,200 clones, about 76% appearing once. Sequences were derived from CD8+ T cells from blood, sampled before the fourth cycle of nivolumab. The receptors here all came from a human donor with classical Hodgkin lymphoma.

This chain uses TRBV19 with TRBJ1-1; TRBD1 matches at 7 bases. In germline, CDR1 is LNHDA, CDR2 SQIVND (reference sequence). Trimming removed 5 bases from V and 1 base from J; junction bases left unmatched: 7. The CDR3 totals 15 residues. CDR3 sequence: CASSFQTGTNTEAFF. The CDR3 bases are TGTGCCAGTAGTTTCCAGACAGGGACGAACACTGAAGCTTTCTTT.

The chain joins TRBV7-9 to TRBJ2-5, with TRBD2 identical over 13 bases. With 5 bases clipped from V and 5 bases from J, the junction kept 11 bases outside the gene matches. The germline V gene has CDR1 SEHNR and CDR2 FQNEAQ (reference sequence). The CDR3 contains 17 residues. The CDR3 is CASSPRTSGSEAETQYF. In DNA form, the CDR3 reads TGTGCCAGCAGCCCCCGGACTAGCGGGAGTGAGGCGGAGACCCAGTACTTC.

V usage is TRBV21-1 and J usage is TRBJ1-2; TRBD1, the table's D call, lacks a check against the DNA. TRBV21-1 corresponds to a pseudogene. The CDR3 runs to 15 residues. For the CDR3, the DNA is TGTGCCAGCAGCAAAATGCGCGACAGGGACTATGGCTACACCTTC. It translates to CASSKMRDRDYGYTF.

This chain uses TRBV30 with TRBJ1-5, with unresolved D. CDR3 length: 14 amino acids. The V gene's germline CDR1 is GTSNPN and CDR2 SVGIG (reference sequence). Trimming removed 0 bases at V and 5 bases at J, with 11 bases between. The CDR3 DNA is TGTGCCTGGAGTGTCGGAATAGGGCATCAGCCCCAGCATTTT. It codes for CAWSVGIGHQPQHF.

V and J are TRBV9 and TRBJ2-1; TRBD2 matches 11 bases. V lost 4 bases, J lost 10 bases, and 16 bases stayed unmatched. Germline V gene lookup returns CDR1 SGDLS and CDR2 YYNGEE. This CDR3 contains 17 residues. The DNA for the CDR3 is TGTGCCAGCAGCTCCCGAGGGCTAGCGGGGGGCTATAGGGAGCAGTTCTTC. Protein product: CASSSRGLAGGYREQFF. The entire variable domain, with the rest obtained from reference TRBV9 and TRBJ2-1, is as follows: DSGVTQTPKHLITATGQRVTLRCSPRSGDLSVYWYQQSLDQGLQFLIQYYNGEERAKGNILERFSAQQFPDLHSELNLSSLELGDSALYFCASSSRGLAGGYREQFFGPGTRLTVL.

As concerns this clone: The sample contains more than one DNA sequence encoding this CDR3. The rearrangement joins TRBV9 to TRBJ2-5; either TRBD1 or TRBD2 may fit D (5 bases each). V was shortened by 1 base and J by 3 bases, with 7 bases between the two germline ends. The CDR3 runs 13 residues. Germline-derived CDR1 and CDR2 are SGDLS and YYNGEE. The CDR3 protein is CASSVRGEETQYF. CDR3 nucleotide sequence: TGTGCCAGCAGCGTAAGAGGGGAAGAGACCCAGTACTTC.

This sequence joins TRBV6-5 and TRBJ1-2; D gene ambiguous. This CDR3 has 12 amino acids. Germline CDR1 is MNHEY and CDR2 is SVGAGI. V lost 6 bases and J 8 bases, leaving 13 bases between the germline ends. The CDR3 DNA is TGTGCCAGCAGCCCGGACTTCTCGGGCTACACCTTC. Its protein product is CASSPDFSGYTF.

The rearrangement uses TRBV7-9 and TRBJ2-2; D might be TRBD1 or TRBD2, each matching 6 bases. CDR3 length equals 17 residues. Germline assignment: CDR1 SEHNR and CDR2 FQNEAQ (reference sequence). V was cut by 4 bases and J by 4 bases, with 19 bases left in between. CDR3 bases: TGTGCCAGCAGCTCTCCCCTCGGGGGCAGGGGCACCGGGGAGCTGTTTTTT. As protein: CASSSPLGGRGTGELFF. The variable domain in full, completed from reference TRBV7-9 and TRBJ2-2, reads DTGVSQNPRHKITKRGQNVTFRCDPISEHNRLYWYRQTLGQGPEFLTYFQNEAQLEKSRLLSDRFSAERPKGSFSTLEIQRTEQGDSAMYLCASSSPLGGRGTGELFFGEGSRLTVL.

The gene calls are TRBV29-1 and TRBJ2-5, with unresolved D. This CDR3 is built from 10 residues. Trimming pared 3 bases from V and 4 bases from J, leaving 3 bases between. Germline assignment: CDR1 SQVTM and CDR2 ANQGSEA. CDR3: CSVEVETQYF. The CDR3 nucleotides are TGCAGCGTTGAGGTAGAGACCCAGTACTTC.

This clone has just a few counts. J is TRBJ2-7 and V is TRBV5-1, with D maybe TRBD1 (6 bases). This CDR3 comprises 13 residues. The V gene lost 4 bases and the J gene lost 3 bases, with 11 bases spanning the gap. Germline lookup yields CDR1 SGHRS and CDR2 YFSETQ. The CDR3 DNA sequence: TGCGCCAGCAGCCCAGGACAGTTCTACGAGCAGTACTTC. Its translation is CASSPGQFYEQYF.

In this sample, this clone turned up a few times. V gene TRBV4-2 combines with J gene TRBJ1-3; no clear D gene. The CDR3 runs to 13 residues. Germline loops: CDR1 LGHNA, CDR2 YNFKEQ. Trimming shortened V by 0 bases and J by 3 bases, and 3 bases separated the two germline ends. This chain's CDR3 is CASSQENGNTIYF. The DNA for the CDR3 is TGTGCCAGCAGCCAAGAAAATGGAAACACCATATATTTT.

The CDR3 DNA reads TGTGCCAGCAGTTCAAACCAAGAGACCCAGTACTTC. It translates to CASSSNQETQYF. This chain links TRBV27 with TRBJ2-5, with D unresolved. Germline V gives CDR1 MNHEY, CDR2 SMNVEV (reference sequence). Trimming shortened V by 4 bases and J by 0 bases, and 3 bases separated the two germline ends. The CDR3 loop spans 12 amino acids.

This chain connects TRBV2 to TRBJ2-5; tentatively, D is TRBD1 (6 bases). Germline V lookup: CDR1 SNHLY, CDR2 FYNNEI. V was cut by 6 bases and J by 2 bases, with 13 bases left in between. The CDR3 totals 14 residues. CDR3 nucleotides: TGTGCCAGCAGGCCGGGACACGGTCAAGAGACCCAGTACTTC. Its translation is CASRPGHGQETQYF.

This clone showed up just once. The rearrangement joins TRBV27 to TRBJ1-5, with unresolved D. V lost 5 bases and J lost 4, with 6 bases in between. CDR1 and CDR2 from the germline V gene are MNHEY and SMNVEV (reference sequence). The CDR3 totals 12 residues. In nucleotides, the CDR3 is TGTGCCAGCAGTCGCCCAAATCAGCCCCAGCATTTT. Encoded protein: CASSRPNQPQHF.

This rearrangement joins TRBV5-1 to TRBJ2-5, with 7 bases identical to TRBD1. This CDR3 has 15 residues. In germline, CDR1 is SGHRS, CDR2 YFSETQ. The junction had 9 bases not matched to a gene; V was cut back by 4 bases and J by 3 bases. CDR3 residues: CASSPPGQEKETQYF. In DNA, the CDR3 is TGCGCCAGCAGCCCCCCCGGACAGGAGAAAGAGACCCAGTACTTC.

The V and J genes are TRBV30 and TRBJ2-2; weak D call: TRBD2 (5 bases). Trimming took off 0 bases at V and 7 bases at J, with 12 bases between the two ends. Germline V lookup: CDR1 GTSNPN, CDR2 SVGIG (reference sequence). The CDR3 is 14 residues long. The DNA of the CDR3 is TGTGCCTGGAGTGTACGTCTAGCTGGCGGGGAGCTGTTTTTT. Its translation is CAWSVRLAGGELFF.

The chain uses TRBV5-1 and TRBJ2-3; no definite D call. CDR1 is SGHRS, CDR2 YFSETQ, per germline. This CDR3 region has 12 residues. Trimming pared 3 bases from V and 3 bases from J, leaving 5 bases between. For the CDR3, the DNA is TGCGCCAGCAGCTCTCCAACAGATACGCAGTATTTT. This sequence encodes CASSSPTDTQYF.

This rearrangement joins TRBV15 to TRBJ2-2; D remains ambiguous. Trimming stripped 0 bases from V and 6 bases from J, with 17 bases between. This CDR3 spans 17 amino acids. CDR1 LNHNV and CDR2 YYDKDF come from the germline V gene (reference sequence). The CDR3 spells CATSRDRAASLAGELFF. CDR3 nucleotide sequence: TGTGCCACCAGCAGAGATCGCGCCGCCAGCTTGGCCGGGGAGCTGTTTTTT.

By share of the sample, this clone is medium-sized. The V gene is TRBV4-2, the J gene TRBJ2-1; 9 nucleotides match TRBD2. Germline CDR1 and CDR2: LGHNA and YNFKEQ. V was pared by 0 bases and J by 8 bases, with 5 bases of the junction left unmatched. The CDR3 consists of 15 residues. In DNA form, the CDR3 reads TGTGCCAGCAGCCAAGAGATAGCGGGAGCCTATGAGCAGTTCTTC. Translating it yields CASSQEIAGAYEQFF.

The chain carries TRBV4-3 and TRBJ2-7; 9 bases align to TRBD1. V shed 4 bases and J 1 base; nucleotides not matched to a gene: 11. The CDR3 is 17 residues long. Germline V lookup: CDR1 LGHNA, CDR2 YSLEER. The CDR3 region is CASSLNTWDRDSYEQYF. The CDR3, as DNA: TGCGCCAGCAGCCTAAACACATGGGACAGGGATTCCTACGAGCAGTACTTC.

V gene TRBV6-9 combines with J gene TRBJ2-7; TRBD1 might be the D (5 bases). Germline assignment: CDR1 MNHGY and CDR2 SVAAGI. Between the trimmed V and J ends, which lost 6 bases and 2 bases, there was a span of 14 bases. This CDR3 spans 14 amino acids. The CDR3 loop is CASSPDRQTYEQYF. CDR3 bases: TGTGCCAGCAGCCCCGACAGACAAACCTACGAGCAGTACTTC.

This clone was seen just once. The CDR3: CAWSVDDRGDGELFF. DNA for the CDR3: TGTGCCTGGAGTGTTGATGATCGTGGGGACGGGGAGCTGTTTTTT. This sequence joins TRBV30 and TRBJ2-2; unclear D gene. Germline V gene lookup returns CDR1 GTSNPN and CDR2 SVGIG (reference sequence). Trimming took off 0 bases at V and 7 bases at J, with 15 bases between the two ends. This CDR3 is 15 amino acids long.

By share, this clone counts as large. V is TRBV28 and J is TRBJ2-7, with TRBD2 identical over 7 bases. J was trimmed by 3 bases and V by 10 bases; bases with no gene match: 3. The germline CDR1 and CDR2 sequences are MDHEN and SYDVKM. This CDR3 is 11 amino acids long. CDR3 nucleotide sequence: TGTGCCATCTCGGGGGGCTACGAGCAGTACTTC. It is translated as CAISGGYEQYF.

The chain couples TRBV30 to TRBJ1-5; D ambiguous. The V gene lost 4 bases and the J gene lost 0 bases, with 19 bases spanning the gap. From germline, CDR1 is GTSNPN and CDR2 SVGIG (reference sequence). The CDR3 totals 17 residues. The CDR3, as DNA: TGTGCCTGGAAAAGTCAGTCCAATATTTATAGCAATCAGCCCCAGCATTTT. Translated: CAWKSQSNIYSNQPQHF.

The chain combines TRBV7-2 with TRBJ2-3, with 14 bases fitting TRBD2. Germline lookup yields CDR1 SGHTA and CDR2 FQGNSA. The CDR3 runs 18 residues. J gave up 0 bases and V 5 bases, and 7 bases lay outside the gene matches. CDR3 sequence (DNA): TGTGCCAGCAGCCCCCGGACTAGCGGGAGGTCTAGCACAGATACGCAGTATTTT. It translates to CASSPRTSGRSSTDTQYF.

In this sample, this clone turned up a few times. The rearrangement uses TRBV7-3 and TRBJ1-4, with TRBD1 matching 7 bases. This CDR3 spans 15 amino acids. Trimming took 4 bases from V and 3 from J; bases not matched to a gene: 5. In germline, CDR1 is SGHTA, CDR2 FQGTGA. In nucleotides, the CDR3 is TGTGCCAGCAGCTCAGGGACAGCCTCTAATGAAAAACTGTTTTTT. This sequence encodes CASSSGTASNEKLFF.

This chain joins TRBV7-6 and TRBJ2-1, with 10 bases aligning to TRBD2. CDR3 size: 21 residues. The junction had 19 bases not matched to a gene; V was cut back by 5 bases and J by 0 bases. Germline values: CDR1 SGHVS, CDR2 FNYEAQ. In DNA, the CDR3 is TGTGCCAGCAGCGGGGCGGAGGGAAAAGCGGGAGGGCCCCGCTCCTACAATGAGCAGTTCTTC. Its translation: CASSGAEGKAGGPRSYNEQFF.

This clone was counted between two and nine times. V is TRBV9 and J is TRBJ2-1, with a weak D call TRBD1 (6 bases). Germline CDR1 SGDLS, CDR2 YYNGEE. The CDR3 totals 17 residues. The germline V and J ends were trimmed by 0 bases and 5 bases, with 18 bases remaining between them. CDR3 sequence: CASSVVRGQGTHNEQFF. The CDR3 bases are TGTGCCAGCAGCGTAGTCAGGGGACAAGGTACCCACAATGAGCAGTTCTTC.

The J gene is TRBJ2-1, the V gene TRBV6-1, with 9 bases identical to TRBD2. CDR1 and CDR2 (germline): MNHNS, SASEGT. J was trimmed by 9 bases and V by 0 bases; bases with no gene match: 9. The CDR3 has 16 residues. This CDR3 is CASSEALLAGTGEQFF. For the CDR3, the DNA is TGTGCCAGCAGTGAAGCGCTTCTAGCGGGAACCGGTGAGCAGTTCTTC.

This clone was observed a single time. V is TRBV5-4 and J is TRBJ2-7, with 11 bases matching TRBD1. Looked up from germline, CDR1 is SGHNT and CDR2 is YYREEE (reference sequence). Losses at the gene ends were 9 bases for V and 3 bases for J; bases not matched to a gene: 2. This CDR3 spans 12 amino acids. CDR3 sequence reads: CATGTGGYEQYF. The CDR3 nucleotides read TGTGCCACCGGGACAGGGGGCTACGAGCAGTACTTC. The whole variable domain, filled in from reference TRBV5-4 and TRBJ2-7, reads ETGVTQSPTHLIKTRGQQVTLRCSSQSGHNTVSWYQQALGQGPQFIFQYYREEENGRGNFPPRFSGLQFPNYSSELNVNALELDDSALYLCATGTGGYEQYFGPGTRLTVT.

This clone was observed a handful of times. The chain uses TRBV7-9 and TRBJ1-5, with D hard to call. V was shortened by 5 bases and J by 1 base, with 9 bases between the two germline ends. The V gene's germline CDR1 is SEHNR and CDR2 FQNEAQ (reference sequence). The CDR3 sequence is 14 residues long. As DNA, the CDR3 is TGTGCCAGCAGCCTCACGGGGAGCAATCAGCCCCAGCATTTT. Its translation: CASSLTGSNQPQHF.

The chain employs TRBV11-1 and TRBJ1-2; D is perhaps TRBD1 (6 bases). The CDR3 covers 14 residues. CDR1 is SGHAT, CDR2 FQDESV, per germline (reference sequence). Trimming pared 5 bases from V and 13 bases from J, leaving 23 bases between. For the CDR3, the DNA is TGTGCCAGCAGCGTATCCGGGACACCCCAGCTCTCCACCTTC. It encodes CASSVSGTPQLSTF.